This record looks at one T cell receptor (beta chain) sequence and its context. This sample was taken from a study of blood T cell repertoires in COVID-19. Whole-study context: PBMCs, B-cell-depleted T cells, or T cells provided the cDNA or gDNA that made up the material.

In germline, CDR1 is LNHDA, CDR2 SQIVND (reference sequence). The CDR3 totals 13 residues. V was pared by 2 bases and J by 1 base, with 6 bases between. In the authors' methods: Reference gene primer amplification gave nucleated cell count estimates. Method: immunoSEQ multiplex PCR; TCRdb's copy keeps in-frame clones and lacks some. From that table come the V and J calls and clone size; the DNA was used to work out D and trimming. The repertoire holds about 140,000 clones, with about 83% as singletons. Sequenced input: peripheral blood. V and J are TRBV19 and TRBJ2-7, with D unresolved. The sequence derives from a man between 50 and 59 years old with acute or convalescent COVID-19. CDR3 sequence reads: CASSITTSYEQYF. The CDR3 DNA reads as TGTGCCAGTAGTATAACGACTTCCTACGAGCAGTACTTC.